This TCR beta chain came from a study of cytotoxic CD8 clonotypes in ibrutinib-treated CLL. Study as a whole: IGHV unmutated 17 to 18; relapsed/refractory approximately 10; treatment-naive some 14. Response was recorded as partial in approximately 25 patients and complete in 2; at median around 70 months, approximately 14 remained remitted and about twelve had progressed. Notes on the study in general: Clonality went up at ibrutinib response and then declined back toward baseline at progression.

Concerning this clone: The target antigen is unknown.

Measured with immunoSEQ multiplex PCR; TCRdb has only the in-frame clones, and not every one. This table holds approximately 120,000 clones, about 53% found once. This clonotype originated in a human donor with chronic lymphocytic leukemia. This specimen was PBMCs, taken after 24 months of ibrutinib treatment.

The CDR3 nucleotides read TGTGCCAGCAGCTTATTTGGGGAATTCAACGAGCAGTACTTC. It translates to CASSLFGEFNEQYF. The chain carries TRBV11-3 and TRBJ2-7; D gene uncertain. Trimming pared 2 bases from V and 5 bases from J, leaving 13 bases between. CDR3 size: 14 residues. The germline CDR1 and CDR2 sequences are SGHNT and YENEEA.